The present T cell receptor beta chain was sequenced within a study of T cells in Graves' hyperthyroidism and ophthalmopathy. RNA transcripts served as the template for amplifying TCR beta CDR3 regions. During a first-round RT-PCR of the TCR CDR3, the HTBI primer set was used. TCRdb ran MiXCR on the multiplex PCR reads and lists one entry per CDR3 protein. The table includes roughly 400,000 distinct CDR3 sequences, 20% to 30% detected once. Germline lookup yields CDR1 LGHDT and CDR2 YNNKEL (reference sequence). The CDR3 has 14 residues. V lost 3 bases to trimming and J lost 3 bases; unmatched junction nucleotides: 4. Regarding the study as a whole: Ophthalmopathy, as predicted by the model, came a median roughly 6.5 months after the prediction. Blood also held most thyroid clonotypes expanded beyond 0.001.

Absence of ophthalmopathy progression within 18 months defined stable Graves' hyperthyroidism. An approximately 9.4 ml volume of fresh peripheral blood provided the PBMCs. This clonotype was observed at least ten times. Its target is unknown. The V gene is TRBV3-1, the J gene TRBJ2-7; TRBD2 agrees at 8 bases. This receptor was obtained from a man aged 50 to 60 with Graves' hyperthyroidism. Sequencing was performed on blood. The CDR3 sequence: CASSQIGTSYEQYF. DNA for the CDR3: TGTGCCAGCAGCCAGATCGGGACTAGCTACGAGCAGTACTTC.